This T cell receptor beta chain was captured in a study of T cells in Graves' hyperthyroidism and ophthalmopathy. From germline, CDR1 is PRHDT and CDR2 FYEKMQ (reference sequence). The CDR3 covers 15 residues. J lost 4 bases, V lost 6 bases, and 4 bases had no gene match. TCR beta CDR3 regions were amplified from RNA transcripts. The HTBI primer set drove a first-round RT-PCR of the TCR CDR3. TCRdb recomputed calls from the multiplex PCR reads with MiXCR, one row per CDR3 protein. The table shows around 450,000 distinct CDR3 sequences, with 15% to 18% occurring only once. This clonotype has at least ten counts.

The clonotype was recovered from a woman under 30 with Graves' hyperthyroidism. The chain carries TRBV13 and TRBJ2-3, with TRBD2 matching over 13 bases. The material sequenced was blood. CDR3 bases: TGTGCCAGCAGGGGACTAGCGGGACCTGCAGATACGCAGTATTTT. This codes for CASRGLAGPADTQYF.